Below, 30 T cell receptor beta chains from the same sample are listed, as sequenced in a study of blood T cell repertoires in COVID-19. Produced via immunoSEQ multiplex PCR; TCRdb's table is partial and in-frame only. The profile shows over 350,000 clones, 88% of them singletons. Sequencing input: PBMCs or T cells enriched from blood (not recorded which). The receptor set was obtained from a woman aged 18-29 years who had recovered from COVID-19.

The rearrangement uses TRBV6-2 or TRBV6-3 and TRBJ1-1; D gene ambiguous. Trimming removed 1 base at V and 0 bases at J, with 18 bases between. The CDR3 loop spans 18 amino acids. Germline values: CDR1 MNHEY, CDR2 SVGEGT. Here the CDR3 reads CASSYLRTQQPLNTEAFF. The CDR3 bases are TGTGCCAGCAGTTACTTGAGGACTCAACAACCATTGAACACTGAAGCTTTCTTT.

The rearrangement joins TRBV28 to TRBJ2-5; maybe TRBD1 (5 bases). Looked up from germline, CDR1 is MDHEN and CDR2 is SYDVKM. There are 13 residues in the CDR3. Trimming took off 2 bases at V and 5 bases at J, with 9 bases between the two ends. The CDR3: CASSLRTFETQYF. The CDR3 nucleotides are TGTGCCAGCAGTTTACGGACATTCGAGACCCAGTACTTC. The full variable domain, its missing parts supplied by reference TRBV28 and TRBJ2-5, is DVKVTQSSRYLVKRTGEKVFLECVQDMDHENMFWYRQDPGLGLRLIYFSYDVKMKEKGDIPEGYSVSREKKERFSLILESASTNQTSMYLCASSLRTFETQYFGPGTRLLVL.

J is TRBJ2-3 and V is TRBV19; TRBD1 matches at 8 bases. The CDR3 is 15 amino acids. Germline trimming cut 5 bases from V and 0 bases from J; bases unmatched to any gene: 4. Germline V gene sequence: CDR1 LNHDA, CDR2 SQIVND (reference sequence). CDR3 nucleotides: TGTGCCAGTAGTGCACAGGGGGGTAGCACAGATACGCAGTATTTT. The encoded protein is CASSAQGGSTDTQYF.

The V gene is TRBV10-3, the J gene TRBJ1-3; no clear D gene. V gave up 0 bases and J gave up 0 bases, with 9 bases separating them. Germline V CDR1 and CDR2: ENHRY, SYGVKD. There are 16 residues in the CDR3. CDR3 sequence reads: CAISESGGNSGNTIYF. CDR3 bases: TGTGCCATCAGTGAGTCCGGCGGGAACTCTGGAAACACCATATATTTT.

The CDR3 spells CASLLGTAPEPQHF. The CDR3 nucleotides read TGTGCCAGCCTTCTAGGGACAGCCCCTGAACCCCAGCATTTT. The chain employs TRBV6-5 and TRBJ1-5; 7 nucleotides agree with TRBD1. This CDR3 contains 14 residues. Germline CDR1 and CDR2: MNHEY and SVGAGI. With 8 bases clipped from V and 10 bases from J, the junction kept 14 bases outside the gene matches.

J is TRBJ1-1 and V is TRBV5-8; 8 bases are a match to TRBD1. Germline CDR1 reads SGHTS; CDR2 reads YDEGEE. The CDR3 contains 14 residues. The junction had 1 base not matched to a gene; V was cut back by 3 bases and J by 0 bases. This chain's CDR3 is CASSWGQVNTEAFF. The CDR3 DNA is TGTGCCAGCAGCTGGGGACAGGTGAACACTGAAGCTTTCTTT.

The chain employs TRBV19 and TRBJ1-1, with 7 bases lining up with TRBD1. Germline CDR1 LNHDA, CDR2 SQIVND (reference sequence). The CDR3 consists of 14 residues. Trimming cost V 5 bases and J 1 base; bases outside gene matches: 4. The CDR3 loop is CASSPQGWNTEAFF. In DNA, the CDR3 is TGTGCCAGTAGTCCACAGGGGTGGAACACTGAAGCTTTCTTT.

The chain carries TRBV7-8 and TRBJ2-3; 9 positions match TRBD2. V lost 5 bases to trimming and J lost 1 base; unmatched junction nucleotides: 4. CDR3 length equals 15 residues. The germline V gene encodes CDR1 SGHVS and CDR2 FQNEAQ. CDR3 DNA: TGTGCCAGCAGCCATTGGACTAGCGGCACAGATACGCAGTATTTT. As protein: CASSHWTSGTDTQYF.

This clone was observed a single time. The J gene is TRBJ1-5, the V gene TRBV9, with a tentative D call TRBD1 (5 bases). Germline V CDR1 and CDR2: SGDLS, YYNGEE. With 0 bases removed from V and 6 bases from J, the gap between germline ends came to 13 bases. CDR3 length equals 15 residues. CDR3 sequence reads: CASSVGTQGSQPQHF. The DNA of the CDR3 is TGTGCCAGCAGCGTAGGAACCCAGGGAAGTCAGCCCCAGCATTTT.

This CDR3 is CASRQALDTEAFF. The CDR3 region has the DNA TGTGCCAGCAGACAGGCCCTCGACACTGAAGCTTTCTTT. The chain uses TRBV6-5 and TRBJ1-1; the D gene is possibly TRBD1 (5 bases). Trimming stripped 6 bases from V and 3 bases from J, with 11 bases between. CDR3 length: 13 amino acids. Germline CDR1 MNHEY, CDR2 SVGAGI.

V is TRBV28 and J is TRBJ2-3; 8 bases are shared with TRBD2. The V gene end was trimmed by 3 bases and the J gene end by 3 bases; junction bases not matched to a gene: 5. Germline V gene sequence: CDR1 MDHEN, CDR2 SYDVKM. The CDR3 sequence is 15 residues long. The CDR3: CASSFGSGETDTQYF. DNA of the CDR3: TGTGCCAGCAGTTTCGGTAGCGGGGAAACAGATACGCAGTATTTT.

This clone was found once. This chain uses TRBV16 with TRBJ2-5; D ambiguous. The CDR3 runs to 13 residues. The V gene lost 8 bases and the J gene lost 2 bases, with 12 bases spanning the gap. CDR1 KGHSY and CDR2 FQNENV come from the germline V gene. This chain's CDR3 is CASVPQIQETQYF. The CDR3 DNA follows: TGTGCCAGCGTCCCGCAGATTCAAGAGACCCAGTACTTC. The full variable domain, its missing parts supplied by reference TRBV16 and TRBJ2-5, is GEEVAQTPKHLVRGEGQKAKLYCAPIKGHSYVFWYQQVLKNEFKFLISFQNENVFDETGMPKERFSAKCLPNSPCSLEIQATKLEDSAVYFCASVPQIQETQYFGPGTRLLVL.

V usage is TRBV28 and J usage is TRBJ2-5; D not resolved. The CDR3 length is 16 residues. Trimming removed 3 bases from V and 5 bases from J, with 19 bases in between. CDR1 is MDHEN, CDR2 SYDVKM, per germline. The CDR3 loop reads CASSFRGKRFGETQYF. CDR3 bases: TGTGCCAGCAGTTTCCGAGGTAAGAGGTTCGGGGAGACCCAGTACTTC.

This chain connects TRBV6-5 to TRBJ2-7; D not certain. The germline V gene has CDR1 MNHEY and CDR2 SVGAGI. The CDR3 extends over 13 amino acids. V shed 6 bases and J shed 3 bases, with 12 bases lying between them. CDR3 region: CASSLSQVYEQYF. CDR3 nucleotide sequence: TGTGCCAGCAGCCTCTCGCAGGTCTACGAGCAGTACTTC.

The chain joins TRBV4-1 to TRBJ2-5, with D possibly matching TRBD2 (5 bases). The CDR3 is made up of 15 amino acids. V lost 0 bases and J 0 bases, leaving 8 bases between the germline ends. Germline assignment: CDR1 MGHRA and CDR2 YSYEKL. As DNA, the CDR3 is TGCGCCAGCAGCCAAGACCGGGGTTACCAAGAGACCCAGTACTTC. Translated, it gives CASSQDRGYQETQYF.

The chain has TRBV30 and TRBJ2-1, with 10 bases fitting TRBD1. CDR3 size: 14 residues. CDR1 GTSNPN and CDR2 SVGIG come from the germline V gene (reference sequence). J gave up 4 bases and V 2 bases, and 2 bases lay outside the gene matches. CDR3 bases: TGTGCCTGGAGTTGGGACAGGGGATACAATGAGCAGTTCTTC. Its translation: CAWSWDRGYNEQFF.

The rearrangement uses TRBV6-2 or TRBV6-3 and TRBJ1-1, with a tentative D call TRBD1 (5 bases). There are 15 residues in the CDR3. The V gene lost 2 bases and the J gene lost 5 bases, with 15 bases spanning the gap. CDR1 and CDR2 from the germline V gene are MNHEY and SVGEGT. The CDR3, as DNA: TGTGCCAGCAGTTACGTCGGGGGAGGCGGTACTGAAGCTTTCTTT. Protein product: CASSYVGGGGTEAFF.

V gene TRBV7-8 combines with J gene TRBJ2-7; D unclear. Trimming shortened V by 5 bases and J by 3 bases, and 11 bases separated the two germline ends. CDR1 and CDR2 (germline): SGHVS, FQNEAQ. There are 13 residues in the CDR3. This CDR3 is CASSIEPLYEQYF. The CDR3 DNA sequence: TGTGCCAGCAGCATCGAGCCTCTCTACGAGCAGTACTTC.

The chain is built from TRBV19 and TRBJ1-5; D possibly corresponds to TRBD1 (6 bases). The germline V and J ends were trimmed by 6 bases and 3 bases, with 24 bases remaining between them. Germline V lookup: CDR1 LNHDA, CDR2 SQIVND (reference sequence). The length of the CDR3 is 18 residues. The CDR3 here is CASRNLGRGARVNQPQHF. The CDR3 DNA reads TGTGCCAGTAGGAATCTGGGGCGGGGGGCGAGGGTCAATCAGCCCCAGCATTTT.

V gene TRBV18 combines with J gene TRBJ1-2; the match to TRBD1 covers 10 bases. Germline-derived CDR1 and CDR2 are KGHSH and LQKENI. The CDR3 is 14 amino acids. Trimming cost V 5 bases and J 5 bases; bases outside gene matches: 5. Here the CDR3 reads CASSSGQGQYGYTF. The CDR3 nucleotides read TGTGCCAGCTCATCGGGACAGGGGCAGTATGGCTACACCTTC.

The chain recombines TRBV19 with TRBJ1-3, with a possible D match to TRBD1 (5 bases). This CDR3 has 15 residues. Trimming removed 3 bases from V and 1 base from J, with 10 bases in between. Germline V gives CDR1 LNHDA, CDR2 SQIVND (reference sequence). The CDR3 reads CASSISQGSGNTIYF. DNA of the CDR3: TGTGCCAGTAGTATTTCCCAGGGATCTGGAAACACCATATATTTT.

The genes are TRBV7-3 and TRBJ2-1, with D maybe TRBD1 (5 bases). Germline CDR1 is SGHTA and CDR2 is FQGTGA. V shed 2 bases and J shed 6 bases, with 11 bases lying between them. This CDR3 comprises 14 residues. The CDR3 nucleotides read TGTGCCAGCAGCTTAGAAGGGGTGGTCAATGAGCAGTTCTTC. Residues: CASSLEGVVNEQFF.

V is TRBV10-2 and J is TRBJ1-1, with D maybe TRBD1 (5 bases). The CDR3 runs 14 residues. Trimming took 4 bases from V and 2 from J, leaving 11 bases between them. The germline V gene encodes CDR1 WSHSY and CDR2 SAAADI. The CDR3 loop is CASSVEGPNTEAFF. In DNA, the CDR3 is TGCGCCAGCAGTGTGGAGGGGCCTAACACTGAAGCTTTCTTT.

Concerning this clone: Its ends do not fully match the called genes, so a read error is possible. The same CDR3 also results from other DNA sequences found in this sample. CDR3 in amino acids: CASSLGQGINQPQHF. The CDR3, as DNA: TGTGCCAGTAGCTTAGGGCAGGGTATCAATCAGCCCCAGCATTTT. The rearrangement uses TRBV13 and TRBJ1-5; possible D gene TRBD1, 5 bases. This CDR3 region has 15 residues. Germline CDR1 is PRHDT and CDR2 is FYEKMQ (reference sequence).

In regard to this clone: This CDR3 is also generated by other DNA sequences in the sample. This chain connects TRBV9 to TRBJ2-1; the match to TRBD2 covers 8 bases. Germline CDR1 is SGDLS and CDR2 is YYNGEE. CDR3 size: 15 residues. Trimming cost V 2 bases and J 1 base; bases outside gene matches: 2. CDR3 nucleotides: TGTGCCAGCAGCGTCGGCGGGGGGTCCTACAATGAGCAGTTCTTC. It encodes CASSVGGGSYNEQFF.

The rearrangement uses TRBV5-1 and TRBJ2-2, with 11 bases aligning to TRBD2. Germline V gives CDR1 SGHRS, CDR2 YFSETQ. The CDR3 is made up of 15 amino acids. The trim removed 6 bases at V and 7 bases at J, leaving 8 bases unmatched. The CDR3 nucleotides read TGCGCCAGCACCTTAGGGACTAGCGGTCTCGGGGAGCTGTTTTTT. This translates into CASTLGTSGLGELFF.

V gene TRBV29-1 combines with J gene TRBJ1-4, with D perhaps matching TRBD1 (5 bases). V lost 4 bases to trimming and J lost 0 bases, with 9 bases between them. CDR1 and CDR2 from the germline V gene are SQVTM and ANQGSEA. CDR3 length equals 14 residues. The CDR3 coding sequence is TGCAGCGTTGGCCAGGGAACAACTAATGAAAAACTGTTTTTT. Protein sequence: CSVGQGTTNEKLFF.

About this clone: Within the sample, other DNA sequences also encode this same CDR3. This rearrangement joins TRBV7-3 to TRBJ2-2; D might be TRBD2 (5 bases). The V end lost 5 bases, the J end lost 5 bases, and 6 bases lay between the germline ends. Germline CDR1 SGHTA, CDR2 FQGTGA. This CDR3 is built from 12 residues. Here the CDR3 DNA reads TGTGCCAGCAGCCCGGGGACCGGGGAGCTGTTTTTT. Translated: CASSPGTGELFF.

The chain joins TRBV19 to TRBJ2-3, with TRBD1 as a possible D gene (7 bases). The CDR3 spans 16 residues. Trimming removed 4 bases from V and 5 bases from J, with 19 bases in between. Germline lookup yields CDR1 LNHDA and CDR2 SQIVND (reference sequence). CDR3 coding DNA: TGTGCCAGTAGTACCTCAGAGACAGGGAGGAGAGATACGCAGTATTTT. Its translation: CASSTSETGRRDTQYF.

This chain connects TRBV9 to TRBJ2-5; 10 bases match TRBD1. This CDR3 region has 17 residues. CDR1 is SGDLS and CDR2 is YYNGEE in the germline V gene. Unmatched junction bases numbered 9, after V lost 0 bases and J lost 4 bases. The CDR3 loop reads CASSVGGRGQGLETQYF. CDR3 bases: TGTGCCAGCAGCGTAGGGGGTAGGGGACAGGGGCTAGAGACCCAGTACTTC.